The 24 T cell receptor beta chains in this list originate from one sample, sequenced in a study of radiotherapy plus CTLA-4 blockade in lung cancer. Measured with immunoSEQ multiplex PCR; TCRdb has only the in-frame clones, and not every one. Of about 78,000 clones listed, about 86% are singletons. The sample here was peripheral blood, taken from a patient treated with radiotherapy plus ipilimumab. The receptors stem from a human donor with non-small cell lung cancer who had a partial response to radiotherapy plus ipilimumab.

CDR3: CATNREIYNEQFF. The DNA of the CDR3 is TGTGCCACCAACCGGGAGATTTACAATGAGCAGTTCTTC. This sequence joins TRBV7-8 and TRBJ2-1, with a tentative D call TRBD2 (6 bases). Trimming removed 10 bases at V and 4 bases at J, with 14 bases between. Germline V CDR1 and CDR2: SGHVS, FQNEAQ. The CDR3 totals 13 residues.

This chain connects TRBV4-1 to TRBJ1-1; no clear D gene. The germline V and J ends were trimmed by 2 bases and 2 bases, with 9 bases remaining between them. This CDR3 comprises 14 residues. Looked up from germline, CDR1 is MGHRA and CDR2 is YSYEKL. The DNA for the CDR3 is TGCGCCAGCAGCCAAAAGGAGGGCAACACTGAAGCTTTCTTT. Amino acids: CASSQKEGNTEAFF.

The chain couples TRBV28 to TRBJ2-1; TRBD2 matches 12 bases. Trimming at V came to 4 bases and at J to 6 bases, leaving 13 bases not matched to a gene. This CDR3 region has 18 residues. CDR1 MDHEN and CDR2 SYDVKM come from the germline V gene. The CDR3 spells CASSSGGLAGKTGNEQFF. The CDR3 nucleotides are TGTGCCAGCAGTTCGGGCGGACTAGCGGGAAAGACCGGCAATGAGCAGTTCTTC.

The chain recombines TRBV6-1 with TRBJ1-4; D is ambiguous. V gave up 4 bases and J gave up 1 base, with 13 bases separating them. Germline CDR1 is MNHNS and CDR2 is SASEGT. This CDR3 region has 16 residues. The CDR3 here is CASSVVLLRTNEKLFF. In nucleotides, the CDR3 is TGTGCCAGCAGTGTGGTACTCCTAAGAACTAATGAAAAACTGTTTTTT.

V and J are TRBV5-6 and TRBJ2-2; TRBD2 might be the D (5 bases). V was trimmed by 1 base and J by 7 bases, leaving 11 bases between them. CDR1 and CDR2 from the germline V gene are SGHDT and YYEEEE. The CDR3 totals 14 residues. This chain's CDR3 is CASSLPYGSGELFF. CDR3 nucleotides: TGTGCCAGCAGCTTGCCCTATGGGAGCGGGGAGCTGTTTTTT.

The genes are TRBV7-8 and TRBJ1-5, with D unresolved. This CDR3 is built from 13 residues. From germline, CDR1 is SGHVS and CDR2 FQNEAQ. The ends were cut back, 2 bases at V and 5 bases at J, with 7 bases in the middle. CDR3 nucleotide sequence: TGTGCCAGCAGCTTATCCGGGGATCAGCCCCAGCATTTT. Its protein product is CASSLSGDQPQHF.

In this sample, this clone turned up a few times. V usage is TRBV15 and J usage is TRBJ2-5, with 14 bases aligning to TRBD2. Germline CDR1 and CDR2: LNHNV and YYDKDF (reference sequence). V shed 4 bases and J 5 bases; nucleotides not matched to a gene: 6. This CDR3 comprises 16 residues. The DNA of the CDR3 is TGTGCCACCAGCATAGGCGGGACTAGCGGGAGTGAGACCCAGTACTTC. Amino acids: CATSIGGTSGSETQYF.

The rearrangement joins TRBV5-8 to TRBJ2-6; weak D call: TRBD1 (6 bases). V dropped 5 bases and J dropped 0 bases, with 12 bases sitting between them. CDR1 and CDR2 from the germline V gene are SGHTS and YDEGEE. The CDR3 length is 16 residues. CDR3 protein: CASRLDRNSGANVLTF. The CDR3 coding sequence is TGTGCCAGCAGACTCGACAGGAACTCTGGGGCCAACGTCCTGACTTTC.

The chain recombines TRBV19 with TRBJ2-2; TRBD1 might be the D (6 bases). Germline V lookup: CDR1 LNHDA, CDR2 SQIVND (reference sequence). With 1 base removed from V and 7 bases from J, the gap between germline ends came to 13 bases. This CDR3 is built from 15 residues. CDR3 DNA sequence: TGTGCCAGTAGTATAGGCTGGACAGTGGGCGGGGAGCTGTTTTTT. Residues: CASSIGWTVGGELFF.

The CDR3 bases are TGTGCCAGCAGCGGGGGTAACGGCGGGTCGGCAGATACGCAGTATTTT. Encoded protein: CASSGGNGGSADTQYF. The chain uses TRBV9 and TRBJ2-3, with D maybe TRBD2 (5 bases). The length of the CDR3 is 16 residues. Per the germline V gene, CDR1 is SGDLS and CDR2 is YYNGEE. V dropped 3 bases and J dropped 4 bases, with 18 bases sitting between them.

V and J are TRBV10-1 and TRBJ2-4, with 7 bases that match TRBD2. The CDR3 runs to 13 residues. The germline gives CDR1 WNHNN, CDR2 SYGVQD (reference sequence). The ends lost 4 bases at V and 15 bases at J; junction bases unmatched: 12. The CDR3 region has the DNA TGCGCCAGCAGTGGTTACGGACTAGGCGATCGGTACTTC. It is translated as CASSGYGLGDRYF.

This clone appeared once. The chain is built from TRBV7-2 and TRBJ2-3, with D hard to call. Germline values: CDR1 SGHTA, CDR2 FQGNSA. V was shortened by 5 bases and J by 3 bases, with 15 bases between the two germline ends. CDR3 length: 15 amino acids. The CDR3 nucleotides are TGTGCCAGCAGCCCCCCCAGGTGGCGAACAGATACGCAGTATTTT. It translates to CASSPPRWRTDTQYF.

The V call is TRBV18, the J call TRBJ1-1; 7 nucleotides match TRBD1. The CDR3 sequence is 13 residues long. V was pared by 0 bases and J by 6 bases, with 1 base of the junction left unmatched. The germline V gene encodes CDR1 KGHSH and CDR2 LQKENI. The CDR3 sequence: CASSPPQGAEAFF. The CDR3 DNA sequence: TGTGCCAGCTCACCACCTCAGGGGGCTGAAGCTTTCTTT.

This rearrangement joins TRBV7-2 to TRBJ2-7, with D perhaps TRBD2 (6 bases). Germline lookup yields CDR1 SGHTA and CDR2 FQGNSA. Between the trimmed V and J ends, which lost 0 bases and 3 bases, there was a span of 27 bases. The CDR3 length is 20 residues. The CDR3 nucleotides are TGTGCCAGCAGCTTAGCAGGTTCGTTTGGAGGGGCCGCGAAACGCTACGAGCAGTACTTC. Its translation is CASSLAGSFGGAAKRYEQYF. Based on the CDR3 plus reference TRBV7-2 and TRBJ2-7, the full variable domain is GAGVSQSPSNKVTEKGKDVELRCDPISGHTALYWYRQSLGQGLEFLIYFQGNSAPDKSGLPSDRFSAERTGGSVSTLTIQRTQQEDSAVYLCASSLAGSFGGAAKRYEQYFGPGTRLTVT.

The J gene is TRBJ2-7, the V gene TRBV14; 12 bases agree with TRBD2. The CDR3 is 17 residues long. J lost 0 bases, V lost 3 bases, and 6 bases had no gene match. In germline, CDR1 is SGHDN, CDR2 FVKESK. CDR3: CASSHGTSGYSSYEQYF. CDR3 nucleotide sequence: TGTGCCAGCAGCCACGGGACTAGCGGGTATAGCTCCTACGAGCAGTACTTC.

As DNA, the CDR3 is TGTGCCAGCAGGCTCGGGGCGCGGGGTTCACCCCTCCACTTT. As protein: CASRLGARGSPLHF. The chain has TRBV6-5 and TRBJ1-6, with D possibly being TRBD1 (5 bases). Trimming took 6 bases from V and 9 from J, leaving 15 bases between them. Germline V lookup: CDR1 MNHEY, CDR2 SVGAGI. The CDR3 runs to 14 residues.

The chain carries TRBV28 and TRBJ1-1; D uncertain. This CDR3 contains 14 residues. Germline CDR1 and CDR2: MDHEN and SYDVKM. Trimming took off 3 bases at V and 1 base at J, with 9 bases between the two ends. In DNA form, the CDR3 reads TGTGCCAGCAGTTTGGCGGTTTCGAACACTGAAGCTTTCTTT. It encodes CASSLAVSNTEAFF.

The sample holds one count of this clone. This CDR3 is CASSPRDWYQETQYF. CDR3 bases: TGTGCCAGCTCACCACGGGACTGGTACCAAGAGACCCAGTACTTC. The rearrangement joins TRBV18 to TRBJ2-5; perhaps TRBD2 as D (6 bases). Deletions cut 1 base from V and 0 bases from J, with 9 bases between. The CDR3 loop spans 15 amino acids. The germline V gene encodes CDR1 KGHSH and CDR2 LQKENI.

V and J are TRBV15 and TRBJ1-1; TRBD1 is a possible D gene (6 bases). From germline, CDR1 is LNHNV and CDR2 YYDKDF (reference sequence). CDR3 length: 16 residues. V shed 1 base and J shed 6 bases, with 18 bases lying between them. The chain's CDR3 is CATSRVGEQAGAEAFF. The CDR3 DNA follows: TGTGCCACCAGCAGAGTAGGCGAGCAGGCAGGGGCTGAAGCTTTCTTT.

The chain recombines TRBV6-5 with TRBJ2-7; 12 bases map to TRBD1. With 6 bases clipped from V and 7 bases from J, the junction kept 7 bases outside the gene matches. The CDR3 spans 14 residues. The germline CDR1 and CDR2 sequences are MNHEY and SVGAGI. The CDR3 loop reads CASREGQGAWEQYF. The CDR3 nucleotides read TGTGCCAGCAGGGAGGGACAGGGGGCGTGGGAGCAGTACTTC.

The genes are TRBV5-6 and TRBJ2-7; TRBD2 matches at 7 bases. Trimming took 0 bases from V and 0 from J; bases not matched to a gene: 3. Germline CDR1 SGHDT, CDR2 YYEEEE. This CDR3 contains 15 residues. The CDR3 region has the DNA TGTGCCAGCAGCTTGGGGACTAGAGGCTCCTACGAGCAGTACTTC. It encodes CASSLGTRGSYEQYF.

This clone was observed a single time. The chain has TRBV25-1 and TRBJ1-6, with 7 bases lining up with TRBD1. The V segment lost 2 bases and the J segment 7 bases; nucleotides outside the gene matches: 5. The CDR3 length is 15 residues. CDR1 MGHDK and CDR2 SYGVNS come from the germline V gene. The CDR3: CASSEGGQVNSPLHF. CDR3 bases: TGTGCCAGCAGTGAAGGTGGACAGGTGAATTCACCCCTCCACTTT.

The genes are TRBV27 and TRBJ2-1, with TRBD1 identical over 7 bases. Germline CDR1 and CDR2: MNHEY and SMNVEV (reference sequence). CDR3 length: 12 amino acids. Germline trimming cut 4 bases from V and 8 bases from J; bases unmatched to any gene: 2. The CDR3: CASSSQGDEQFF. Written as DNA, the CDR3 is TGTGCCAGCAGTTCCCAGGGGGATGAGCAGTTCTTC.

This chain joins TRBV27 and TRBJ2-5; weak D call: TRBD2 (6 bases). The CDR3 has 12 residues. The germline V gene encodes CDR1 MNHEY and CDR2 SMNVEV (reference sequence). Trimming pared 6 bases from V and 3 bases from J, leaving 8 bases between. CDR3 in amino acids: CASRSGEETQYF. The DNA for the CDR3 is TGTGCCAGCAGGTCGGGGGAAGAGACCCAGTACTTC.